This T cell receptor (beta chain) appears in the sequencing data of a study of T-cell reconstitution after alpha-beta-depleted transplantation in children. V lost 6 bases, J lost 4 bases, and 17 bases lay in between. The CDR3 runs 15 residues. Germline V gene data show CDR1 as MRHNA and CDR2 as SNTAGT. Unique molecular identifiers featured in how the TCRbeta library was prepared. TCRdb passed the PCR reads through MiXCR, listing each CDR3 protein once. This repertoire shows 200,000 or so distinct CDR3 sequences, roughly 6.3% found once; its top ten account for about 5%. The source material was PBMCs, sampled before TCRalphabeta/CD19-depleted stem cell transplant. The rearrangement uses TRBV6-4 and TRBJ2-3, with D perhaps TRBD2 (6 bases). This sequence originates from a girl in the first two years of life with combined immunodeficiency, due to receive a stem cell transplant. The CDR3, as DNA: TGTGCCAGCAGCGACCAGGGACTGGGGCCAGATACGCAGTATTTT. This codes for CASSDQGLGPDTQYF.